This T cell receptor beta chain was captured by sequencing in a study of response to subunit inactivated influenza vaccine. TCRdb re-derived calls from the RT-PCR reads in MiXCR, one entry per CDR3 protein. The sample lists roughly 540,000 distinct CDR3 sequences; approximately 22% were seen once. This CDR3 spans 14 amino acids. V dropped 5 bases and J dropped 7 bases, with 15 bases sitting between them. CDR1 and CDR2 from the germline V gene are MNHNS and SASEGT. A further study also used this sample, focusing on T cells expressing NK-cell markers. This second report adds: UMIs accompanied the 5'RACE template switching by which TCR beta cDNA was made. All TCR beta repertoires analysed originated from sorted CD3+CD56+NKG2C+, CD3+CD56+NKG2C- and CD3+CD56-NKG2C+ T cells. NKG2C+ dominant clonotype frequencies in 6 or 7 donors were about 1.0-8% of CD8+ T cells. These clonotypes, the leaders elsewhere, also led the CD3+CD56-NKG2C+ fraction in four donors.

This chain uses TRBV6-1 with TRBJ2-1; perhaps D is TRBD1 or TRBD2 (5 bases each). The sequences come from CD4+ T cells sorted from PBMCs, collected 11 to 12 days after vaccination. The receptor was isolated from a man aged 50 to 59 who received an inactivated influenza vaccine. The CDR3 here is CASSPSGWGNEQFF. The CDR3 DNA is TGTGCCAGCAGTCCTTCCGGCTGGGGGAATGAGCAGTTCTTC.